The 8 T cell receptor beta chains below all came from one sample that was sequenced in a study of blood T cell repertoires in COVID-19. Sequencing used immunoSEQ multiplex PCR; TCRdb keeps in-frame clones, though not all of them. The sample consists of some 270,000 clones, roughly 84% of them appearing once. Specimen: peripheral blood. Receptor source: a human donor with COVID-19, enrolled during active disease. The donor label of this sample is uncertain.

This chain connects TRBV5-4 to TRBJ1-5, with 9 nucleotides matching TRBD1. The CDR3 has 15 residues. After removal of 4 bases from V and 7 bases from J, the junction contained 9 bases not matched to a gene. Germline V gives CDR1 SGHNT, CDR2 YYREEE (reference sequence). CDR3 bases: TGTGCCAGCAGCCCGGGGACAGGGAGGGACCAGCCCCAGCATTTT. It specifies CASSPGTGRDQPQHF.

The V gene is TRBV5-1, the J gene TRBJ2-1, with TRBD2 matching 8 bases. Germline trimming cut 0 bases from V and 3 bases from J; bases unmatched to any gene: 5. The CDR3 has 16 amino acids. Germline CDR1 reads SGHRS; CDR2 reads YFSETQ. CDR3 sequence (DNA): TGCGCCAGCAGCTTGGAGGTTAGCGGGATCTACAATGAGCAGTTCTTC. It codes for CASSLEVSGIYNEQFF.

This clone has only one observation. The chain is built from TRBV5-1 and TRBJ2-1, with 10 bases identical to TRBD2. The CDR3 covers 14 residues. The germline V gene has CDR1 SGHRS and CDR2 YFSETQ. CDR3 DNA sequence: TGCGCTTCTTCTAGCGGGAGCACGTACAATGAGCAGTTCTTC. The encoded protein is CASSSGSTYNEQFF.

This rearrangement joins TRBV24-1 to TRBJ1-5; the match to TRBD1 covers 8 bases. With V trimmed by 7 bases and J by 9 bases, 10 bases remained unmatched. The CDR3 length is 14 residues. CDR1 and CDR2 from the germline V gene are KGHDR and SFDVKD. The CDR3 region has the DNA TGTGCCACCAGCCCTAGTGGGACAGGAGGGCCCCAGCATTTT. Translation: CATSPSGTGGPQHF.

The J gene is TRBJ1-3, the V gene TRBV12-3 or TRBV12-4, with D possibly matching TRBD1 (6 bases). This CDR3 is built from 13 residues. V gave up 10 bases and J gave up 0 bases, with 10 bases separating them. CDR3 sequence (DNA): TGTGCCAACCACAGGGCCTCTGGAAACACCATATATTTT. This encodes CANHRASGNTIYF.

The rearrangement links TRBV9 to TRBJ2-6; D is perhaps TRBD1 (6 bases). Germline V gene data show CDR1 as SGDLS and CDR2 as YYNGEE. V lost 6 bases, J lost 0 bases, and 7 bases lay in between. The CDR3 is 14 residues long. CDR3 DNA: TGTGCCAGCAACAGGGACTCTGGGGCCAACGTCCTGACTTTC. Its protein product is CASNRDSGANVLTF.

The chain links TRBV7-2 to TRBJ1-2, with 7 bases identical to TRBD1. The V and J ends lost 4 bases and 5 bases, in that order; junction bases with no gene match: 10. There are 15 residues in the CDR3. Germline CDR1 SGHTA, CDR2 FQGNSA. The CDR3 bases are TGTGCCAGCAGCTCCCCGACGACAGGGTTTTATGGCTACACCTTC. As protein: CASSSPTTGFYGYTF.

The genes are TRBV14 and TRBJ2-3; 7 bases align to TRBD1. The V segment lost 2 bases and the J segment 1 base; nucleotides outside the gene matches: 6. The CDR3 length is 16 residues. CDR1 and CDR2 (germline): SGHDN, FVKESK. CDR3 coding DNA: TGTGCCAGCAGCCAACTTGACAGGGCCCGCACAGATACGCAGTATTTT. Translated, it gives CASSQLDRARTDTQYF.